This TCR beta chain was profiled in a study of cytomegalovirus exposure and HLA in healthy donors. Whole-study findings and limits: Presence/absence analyses took donor sequencing depth as roughly uniform. The study designated 150 or so TCR beta chains cytomegalovirus-associated. Several of the most significant clusters were apparently associated with common viral pathogens in a later analysis.

In regard to this clone: What it binds is unknown.

V trimming: 3 bases; J trimming: 0 bases; junction bases outside the gene matches: 3. CDR3 size: 15 residues. Per germline, CDR1 LNHDA and CDR2 SQIVND (reference sequence). 13 Jbeta primers and 60 Vbeta primers were used for the PCR. Clones were read by immunoSEQ multiplex PCR, and TCRdb kept only the in-frame ones, dropping some. The sample yields some 98,000 clones, around 80% seen once. The receptor comes from a man aged 40-50 years in good health and CMV-seronegative. The sample consisted of PBMCs. The chain recombines TRBV19 with TRBJ2-3, with 7 bases lining up with TRBD2. The CDR3, as DNA: TGTGCCAGTAGTATGGGGGGGATGAGCACAGATACGCAGTATTTT. Protein sequence: CASSMGGMSTDTQYF.